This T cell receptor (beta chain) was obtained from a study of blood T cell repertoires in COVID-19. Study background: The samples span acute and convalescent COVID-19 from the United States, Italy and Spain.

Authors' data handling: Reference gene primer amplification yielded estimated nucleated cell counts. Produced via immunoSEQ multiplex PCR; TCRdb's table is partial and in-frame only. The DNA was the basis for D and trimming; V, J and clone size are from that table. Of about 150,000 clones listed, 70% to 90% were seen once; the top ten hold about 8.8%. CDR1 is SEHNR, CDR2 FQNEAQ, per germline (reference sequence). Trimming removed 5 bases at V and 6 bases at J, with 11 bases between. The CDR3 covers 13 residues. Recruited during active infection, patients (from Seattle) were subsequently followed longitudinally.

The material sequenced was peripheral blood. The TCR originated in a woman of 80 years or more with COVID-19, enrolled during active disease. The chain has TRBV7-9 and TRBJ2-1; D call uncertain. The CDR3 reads CASSAPGINEQFF. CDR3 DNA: TGTGCCAGCAGCGCCCCAGGAATCAATGAGCAGTTCTTC. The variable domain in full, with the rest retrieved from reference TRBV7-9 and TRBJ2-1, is DTGVSQNPRHKITKRGQNVTFRCDPISEHNRLYWYRQTLGQGPEFLTYFQNEAQLEKSRLLSDRFSAERPKGSFSTLEIQRTEQGDSAMYLCASSAPGINEQFFGPGTRLTVL.